These 19 T cell receptor beta chains were all obtained from the same sample, sequenced in a study of blood T cells in healthy people across ages. The authors ran a second PCR of about 6 to 12 cycles using a sample-barcoded 5' primer and a J-beta primer mix. MiXCR was run by TCRdb on the 5' RACE reads, yielding one entry per CDR3 protein. The sample lists hundreds of thousands of distinct CDR3 sequences, about 53% occurring once. Sequencing input: blood. Receptor source: a man between 60 and 75 years old in good health.

This chain links TRBV12-3 or TRBV12-4 with TRBJ2-3; 13 bases fit TRBD2. V shed 6 bases, J shed 4 bases, and the junction held 7 bases outside the gene matches. The CDR3 length is 16 residues. CDR3 protein: CASSTTSGGGADTQYF. The DNA of the CDR3 is TGTGCCAGCAGCACCACTAGCGGGGGGGGAGCAGATACGCAGTATTTT.

This chain joins TRBV4-1 and TRBJ2-5; 7 bases are shared with TRBD1. V trimming: 3 bases; J trimming: 4 bases; junction bases outside the gene matches: 2. Germline lookup yields CDR1 MGHRA and CDR2 YSYEKL. CDR3 length: 13 amino acids. The CDR3 is CASSQTGRETQYF. The DNA for the CDR3 is TGCGCCAGCAGCCAGACAGGGCGAGAGACCCAGTACTTC.

This clonotype was seen a few times. CDR3: CSATSGGLYNEQFF. CDR3 in DNA: TGCAGTGCTACTAGCGGGGGGCTCTACAATGAGCAGTTCTTC. The chain employs TRBV20-1 and TRBJ2-1, with 11 bases aligning to TRBD2. Trimming removed 4 bases from V and 3 bases from J; junction bases left unmatched: 2. CDR1 and CDR2 from the germline V gene are DFQATT and SNEGSKA (reference sequence). The length of the CDR3 is 14 residues.

Comments on this clonotype: One end of the junction fails to match germline, which may point to a read error. This rearrangement joins TRBV4-2 to TRBJ1-5; 8 bases are shared with TRBD1. The length of the CDR3 is 15 residues. Germline lookup yields CDR1 LGHNA and CDR2 YNFKEQ. The CDR3 here is CARSPDRAGNQPQHF. The CDR3 DNA sequence: TGTGCCCGCAGCCCGGACAGGGCTGGCAATCAGCCCCAGCATTTT.

The chain recombines TRBV27 with TRBJ2-1; D gene unclear. Trimming took off 6 bases at V and 4 bases at J, with 13 bases between the two ends. Germline V gives CDR1 MNHEY, CDR2 SMNVEV (reference sequence). The CDR3 sequence is 14 residues long. The CDR3 loop reads CASRPPDGYNEQFF. The CDR3 nucleotides are TGTGCCAGCAGACCACCGGACGGGTACAATGAGCAGTTCTTC.

In its sample, this clonotype was seen many times. The J gene is TRBJ2-7, the V gene TRBV29-1; no firm D call. CDR3 length: 13 residues. V lost 5 bases and J lost 3, with 14 bases in between. Germline V lookup: CDR1 SQVTM, CDR2 ANQGSEA. As DNA, the CDR3 is TGCAGCGTTTCGCCCGAGAGGTTCTACGAGCAGTACTTC. This encodes CSVSPERFYEQYF.

The chain recombines TRBV28 with TRBJ2-5, with D unresolved. The ends were cut back, 5 bases at V and 5 bases at J, with 12 bases in the middle. CDR3 length: 13 residues. The germline V gene has CDR1 MDHEN and CDR2 SYDVKM. The CDR3 spells CASSTTLGETQYF. In DNA form, the CDR3 reads TGTGCCAGCAGTACTACTCTTGGGGAGACCCAGTACTTC.

There are a few counts of this clonotype. The rearrangement joins TRBV6-1 to TRBJ2-5, with D unresolved. Trimming cost V 1 base and J 0 bases, with 9 bases left between them. Looked up from germline, CDR1 is MNHNS and CDR2 is SASEGT. This CDR3 is 15 amino acids long. Written as DNA, the CDR3 is TGTGCCAGCAGTGAAGATTTGTACAACCAAGAGACCCAGTACTTC. The encoded protein is CASSEDLYNQETQYF.

V gene TRBV5-1 combines with J gene TRBJ2-5, with 9 bases identical to TRBD1. V dropped 10 bases and J dropped 5; count of bases not matched to a gene: 12. CDR3 length: 14 amino acids. The germline V gene encodes CDR1 SGHRS and CDR2 YFSETQ. The CDR3 region is CACRRTGDFETQYF. The CDR3 DNA follows: TGCGCCTGCCGAAGGACAGGGGATTTTGAGACCCAGTACTTC.

The rearrangement links TRBV21-1 to TRBJ2-7. TRBV21-1 is an annotated pseudogene. The length of the CDR3 is 9 residues. This CDR3 is CASSREQYF. The CDR3, as DNA: TGTGCCAGCAGCAGGGAGCAGTACTTC.

V usage is TRBV6-6 and J usage is TRBJ2-2; unclear D gene. Germline V lookup: CDR1 MNHNY, CDR2 SVGAGI (reference sequence). V lost 0 bases and J 7 bases, leaving 18 bases between the germline ends. The CDR3 loop spans 17 amino acids. In DNA form, the CDR3 reads TGTGCCAGCAGTTACTCGCGAGCTGGACCCCTTGGCGGGGAGCTGTTTTTT. Translation: CASSYSRAGPLGGELFF.

V gene TRBV6-1 combines with J gene TRBJ2-1, with 10 nucleotides matching TRBD1. This CDR3 region has 14 residues. V shed 6 bases, J shed 8 bases, and the junction held 7 bases outside the gene matches. CDR1 and CDR2 (germline): MNHNS, SASEGT. The CDR3 sequence: CASSRDRGRYEQFF. The CDR3 DNA reads as TGTGCCAGCAGCCGGGACAGGGGTCGTTATGAGCAGTTCTTC.

The rearrangement joins TRBV12-3 or TRBV12-4 to TRBJ2-3, with 9 bases aligning to TRBD2. V was pared by 7 bases and J by 5 bases, with 7 bases of the junction left unmatched. This CDR3 is 14 amino acids long. CDR3 region: CASNCGGAGDTQYF. Here the CDR3 DNA reads TGTGCCAGCAATTGCGGGGGGGCAGGAGATACGCAGTATTTT.

The chain joins TRBV12-3 or TRBV12-4 to TRBJ2-5; TRBD1 aligns across 12 bases. V shed 6 bases and J 2 bases; nucleotides not matched to a gene: 7. This CDR3 is 16 amino acids long. Written as DNA, the CDR3 is TGTGCCAGCAGCGATCCGGGACAGGGGGCACAAGAGACCCAGTACTTC. Protein product: CASSDPGQGAQETQYF.

The chain is built from TRBV5-6 and TRBJ2-4; tentative D call: TRBD1 (6 bases). This CDR3 comprises 14 residues. V gave up 5 bases and J gave up 3 bases, with 12 bases separating them. Germline CDR1 is SGHDT and CDR2 is YYEEEE. The chain's CDR3 is CASRVGTHKNIQYF. The CDR3 nucleotides read TGTGCCAGCAGGGTCGGGACACACAAAAACATTCAGTACTTC.

This clonotype has a single count. V is TRBV7-9 and J is TRBJ1-1; 9 bases fit TRBD1. Germline-derived CDR1 and CDR2 are SEHNR and FQNEAQ (reference sequence). J gave up 10 bases and V 0 bases, and 12 bases lay outside the gene matches. The CDR3 sequence is 16 residues long. The CDR3 DNA reads as TGTGCCAGCAGCTTAGCCGGACAGGGGAGGCCCCGACCAGCTTTCTTT. It encodes CASSLAGQGRPRPAFF.

This clonotype was counted only a few times. The chain combines TRBV4-2 with TRBJ2-7; 7 bases map to TRBD2. Germline CDR1 and CDR2: LGHNA and YNFKEQ. The V and J ends lost 4 bases and 4 bases, in that order; junction bases with no gene match: 10. The CDR3 sequence is 15 residues long. CDR3 DNA: TGTGCCAGCAGCCCCTGGGACTACCTTGCTTACGAGCAGTACTTC. Its translation: CASSPWDYLAYEQYF.

Remarks on this clonotype: At one boundary the junction diverges from the germline segment, which might be a read error. The chain carries TRBV20-1 and TRBJ1-2; D perhaps matches TRBD1 (5 bases). The CDR3 spans 15 residues. CDR1 is DFQATT, CDR2 SNEGSKA, per germline (reference sequence). For the CDR3, the DNA is TGCAGTGCTGGAGATCGCGGCAGGGACTATGAGGGCTACACCTTC. Amino acids: CSAGDRGRDYEGYTF.

The J gene is TRBJ1-2, the V gene TRBV29-1; tentative D call: TRBD1 (5 bases). The V gene's germline CDR1 is SQVTM and CDR2 ANQGSEA. V dropped 6 bases and J dropped 5 bases, with 13 bases sitting between them. The CDR3 extends over 12 amino acids. As DNA, the CDR3 is TGCAGCGTCGCCGGGACTGATTATGGCTACACCTTC. Amino acids: CSVAGTDYGYTF. Together with reference TRBV29-1 and TRBJ1-2, the CDR3 gives the full variable domain: SAVISQKPSRDICQRGTSLTIQCQVDSQVTMMFWYRQQPGQSLTLIATANQGSEATYESGFVIDKFPISRPNLTFSTLTVSNMSPEDSSIYLCSVAGTDYGYTFGSGTRLTVV.